What follows are 2 T cell receptor beta chains derived from one specimen sequenced in a study of OX40 agonist ivuxolimab in advanced cancers. Using immunoSEQ multiplex PCR, the repertoire was profiled, and TCRdb retains in-frame clones only, with some absent. The data contain roughly 32,000 clones, roughly 83% of them singletons. This specimen was CD4+ or CD8+ T cells sorted from blood, taken in a trial of the OX40 agonist ivuxolimab. These receptor sequences come from an adult with an advanced solid tumor such as melanoma, head and neck, liver or kidney cancer.

This sequence joins TRBV4-1 and TRBJ2-5; weak D call: TRBD1 (6 bases). Trimming pared 0 bases from V and 0 bases from J, leaving 11 bases between. CDR3 length: 16 residues. Germline CDR1 is MGHRA and CDR2 is YSYEKL. Here the CDR3 DNA reads TGCGCCAGCAGCCAAGAGGCAGGGGCGGACCAAGAGACCCAGTACTTC. Its protein product is CASSQEAGADQETQYF.

The gene calls are TRBV4-1 and TRBJ2-2, with 10 bases that match TRBD1. Germline V gives CDR1 MGHRA, CDR2 YSYEKL. With 0 bases clipped from V and 4 bases from J, the junction kept 2 bases outside the gene matches. The CDR3 loop spans 16 amino acids. The CDR3 loop is CASSQERTGGTGELFF. The CDR3 region has the DNA TGCGCCAGCAGCCAAGAACGGACAGGGGGCACCGGGGAGCTGTTTTTT.